The 7 T cell receptor beta chains presented below share a single source sample, sequenced in a study of blood T cells in healthy people across ages. A second 7 to 11 cycle PCR used barcoded and J-beta primers. From the 5' RACE reads, TCRdb called clonotypes with MiXCR, one entry per CDR3 protein. The sample lists just under 550,000 distinct CDR3 sequences; 24% were seen once. The same sample was also studied in work on T cells of mothers and their children.

Sequenced sample: blood. The origin of the receptors is a boy younger than 18 in good health.

The table lists this clonotype with a few counts. This sequence joins TRBV7-2 and TRBJ2-5; possibly TRBD1 for D (6 bases). V shed 3 bases and J shed 7 bases, with 15 bases lying between them. The V gene's germline CDR1 is SGHTA and CDR2 FQGNSA. The CDR3 is 14 amino acids. The CDR3 DNA is TGTGCCAGCAGCTTCCACAGGGATCCGGGGACCCAGTACTTC. As protein: CASSFHRDPGTQYF. Full variable domain (rest looked up from reference TRBV7-2 and TRBJ2-5): GAGVSQSPSNKVTEKGKDVELRCDPISGHTALYWYRQSLGQGLEFLIYFQGNSAPDKSGLPSDRFSAERTGGSVSTLTIQRTQQEDSAVYLCASSFHRDPGTQYFGPGTRLLVL.

This clonotype appeared a few times. CDR3 in DNA: TGTGCCAGCAGATGGGGGGATCAGCCCCAGCATTTT. Protein: CASRWGDQPQHF. The chain recombines TRBV12-3 or TRBV12-4 with TRBJ1-5, with D perhaps TRBD1 (5 bases). The V and J ends lost 6 bases and 5 bases respectively, with 8 bases between them. This CDR3 contains 12 residues.

This clonotype was found a few times. V gene TRBV11-2 combines with J gene TRBJ2-1; D is unresolved. Germline V gene sequence: CDR1 SGHAT, CDR2 FQNNGV. V was trimmed by 8 bases and J by 8 bases, leaving 13 bases between them. The CDR3 covers 12 residues. In DNA, the CDR3 is TGTGCCAGCCGGCAGGTTAAACATGAGCAGTTCTTC. Protein sequence: CASRQVKHEQFF.

The J gene is TRBJ2-7, the V gene TRBV3-1, with 9 nucleotides matching TRBD1. The germline V gene has CDR1 LGHDT and CDR2 YNNKEL (reference sequence). The CDR3 sequence is 15 residues long. V dropped 0 bases and J dropped 4; count of bases not matched to a gene: 4. The CDR3 sequence: CASSQDRDREYEQYF. CDR3 in DNA: TGTGCCAGCAGCCAAGATCGGGACAGGGAGTACGAGCAGTACTTC.

The chain recombines TRBV5-1 with TRBJ2-7; the match to TRBD1 covers 10 bases. Losses at the gene ends were 8 bases for V and 0 bases for J; bases not matched to a gene: 17. CDR3 length: 18 amino acids. Per the germline V gene, CDR1 is SGHRS and CDR2 is YFSETQ. CDR3 residues: CASSDRGQGPPRSYEQYF. In DNA, the CDR3 is TGCGCCAGTTCCGATCGGGGACAGGGGCCTCCTCGCTCCTACGAGCAGTACTTC.

The J gene is TRBJ1-1, the V gene TRBV7-2; D is perhaps TRBD1 (6 bases). The CDR3 is 13 residues long. The ends were cut back, 0 bases at V and 11 bases at J, with 13 bases in the middle. The germline CDR1 and CDR2 sequences are SGHTA and FQGNSA. The CDR3 sequence is CASSLAYRVSAFF. The DNA for the CDR3 is TGTGCCAGCAGCTTAGCGTACAGGGTCAGCGCTTTCTTT. Full variable domain (outside the CDR3, taken from reference TRBV7-2 and TRBJ1-1): GAGVSQSPSNKVTEKGKDVELRCDPISGHTALYWYRQSLGQGLEFLIYFQGNSAPDKSGLPSDRFSAERTGGSVSTLTIQRTQQEDSAVYLCASSLAYRVSAFFGQGTRLTVV.

This chain joins TRBV12-3 or TRBV12-4 and TRBJ2-1; D remains ambiguous. The CDR3 loop spans 12 amino acids. The V end lost 8 bases, the J end lost 0 bases, and 5 bases lay between the germline ends. The CDR3 DNA follows: TGTGCCAGCTGCGACTCCTACAATGAGCAGTTCTTC. Amino acid sequence: CASCDSYNEQFF.